The clone carrying this T cell receptor (beta chain) was seen a single time. The table came from immunoSEQ multiplex PCR; TCRdb's copy has only in-frame clones and leaves some out. The sample lists approximately 60,000 clones; approximately 90% were seen once. Germline CDR1 and CDR2: MNHNS and SASEGT. The V gene lost 6 bases and the J gene lost 9 bases, with 15 bases spanning the gap. CDR3 length: 13 residues. The data stem from a study of T cell changes during pregnancy in multiple sclerosis. The chain employs TRBV6-1 and TRBJ1-5; D is uncertain. This sequence was found in a female donor with multiple sclerosis, enrolled in a pregnancy study. Sequenced here: CD4+ T cells from peripheral blood mononuclear cells, sampled in the second trimester of pregnancy. DNA for the CDR3: TGTGCCAGCAGGGAAAGACTCCCGGGGCCCCAGCATTTT. Translation gives CASRERLPGPQHF.